This T cell receptor (beta chain) emerged from a study of beta chain features in type 1 diabetes. Looked up from germline, CDR1 is SNHLY and CDR2 is FYNNEI. CDR3 length: 14 amino acids. The J segment lost 10 bases and the V segment lost 6 bases, leaving 14 bases of the junction unmatched. Overall study findings and caveats: Patients with Type 1 diabetes showed moderately but significantly shorter TCRB CDR3s in all four CD4+ subsets.

As concerns this clone: Its antigen remains unidentified.

Expressed TCRB transcripts were sequenced because the entire RNA isolate underwent reverse transcription. Sequencing was performed with immunoSEQ multiplex PCR; in TCRdb, only in-frame clones are kept and a portion is missing. The table shows approximately 44,000 clones, with approximately 72% occurring only once. The chain employs TRBV2 and TRBJ1-1; 7 positions agree with TRBD1. The TCR originated in a woman between 18 and 30 years old with type 1 diabetes. Sequencing was done on a sample of Tregs from blood. In DNA, the CDR3 is TGTGCCAGCAGCCTCGAGGGGGCCCGGACGGGAGCTTTCTTT. Protein sequence: CASSLEGARTGAFF.